Listed below are T cell receptor beta chains from one sample, sequenced in a study of T cells expressing NK-cell markers. TCRdb reprocessed the 5' RACE reads and stores each CDR3 protein as one record, lacking DNA. The clone table shows about 120,000 distinct CDR3 sequences, with the ten largest holding approximately 17%. Sequencing used blood T cells: a sorted CD56 or NKG2C T cell subset, CD4+ or CD8+ T cells, or bulk PBMC T cells (not recorded which). Receptors originate from a woman between 18 and 70 years old in good health. Each CDR3 is given with its conserved first and last residue.

CDR3 protein,J gene,V gene
CASSQEHRGPGNTIYF,TRBJ1-3,TRBV4-1
CASSVGPSNQPQHF,TRBJ1-5,TRBV9
CAISVTVPGELFF,TRBJ2-2,TRBV10-3
CASTVTEGVLYEQYF,TRBJ2-7,TRBV6-1
CASSLKGHEQFF,TRBJ2-1,TRBV7-9
CASSLDVENQPQHF,TRBJ1-5,TRBV5-1
CASSSRRAGVPHGTDTQYF,TRBJ2-3,TRBV13
CASSQHTYQQGDTEAFF,TRBJ1-1,TRBV4-3
CSARDLSLEQNF,TRBJ2-7,TRBV20-1
CASSFTAGSTGELFF,TRBJ2-2,TRBV27
CASIRRDRSYEQYF,TRBJ2-7,TRBV28
CASSLFGGEQVEQYF,TRBJ2-7,TRBV28
CASSHGQGWNQPQHF,TRBJ1-5,TRBV7-9
CASSLMGLGNTIYF,TRBJ1-3,TRBV7-2
CASSLGTGRSGYTF,TRBJ1-2,TRBV7-3
CASSSDRASDYNEQFF,TRBJ2-1,TRBV6-5
CASSLSGSYEQYF,TRBJ2-7,TRBV27
CASSRLAGGREQFF,TRBJ2-1,TRBV7-9
CASSLSPGSYEQYF,TRBJ2-7,TRBV7-9
CSVEEWHRSSYEQYF,TRBJ2-7,TRBV29-1
CASSFRRGLNTEAFF,TRBJ1-1,TRBV5-8
CASSSRRPRGRVGELFF,TRBJ2-2,TRBV21-1
CASSSASGSTDTQYF,TRBJ2-3,TRBV5-1
CASSPSDGPEEQFF,TRBJ2-1,TRBV4-3
CASSAGGANYGYTF,TRBJ1-2,TRBV9
CASSEWGGENYGYTF,TRBJ1-2,TRBV25-1
CASSLAGTGLTGELFF,TRBJ2-2,TRBV7-8
CASSTTGVGTDTQYF,TRBJ2-3,TRBV12-3/TRBV12-4
CATSDSTTLGRNEQFF,TRBJ2-1,TRBV24-1
CSASDISNQPQHF,TRBJ1-5,TRBV20-1
CASSQLGQGVGNIQYF,TRBJ2-4,TRBV4-1
CASSNYFTEQFF,TRBJ2-1,TRBV6-6
CASSLLETNEQFF,TRBJ2-1,TRBV25-1